Sequencing of this TCR beta chain was carried out in a study of T cells of healthy individuals. TCRdb recomputed calls from the 5' RACE reads with MiXCR, one row per CDR3 protein. The sample shows 45,000 to 60,000 distinct CDR3 sequences, roughly 15% of them seen only once. This clonotype showed up many times. The clonotype comes from a human donor in good health.

In nucleotides, the CDR3 is TGTGCCAGTACGTTCGCCGGGGCCAACGTCCTGACTTTC. Protein: CASTFAGANVLTF. This rearrangement joins TRBV19 to TRBJ2-6; D ambiguous. This CDR3 region has 13 residues. The V gene's germline CDR1 is LNHDA and CDR2 SQIVND (reference sequence). With 7 bases removed from V and 4 bases from J, the gap between germline ends came to 8 bases.